The 8 T cell receptor beta chains below were found in one sample sequenced in a study of OX40 agonist ivuxolimab in advanced cancers. The receptor library was made with the immunoSEQ multiplex PCR assay. TCRdb limited this immuneACCESS table to in-frame rearrangements with V and J called. A share of clones is missing; checked studies link under half to unresolved V genes, and the rest is unexplained. The sample table contains around 69,000 clones; only one count was recorded for 80% to 90% of them. Of the sample, 4% falls within the top ten clones. Sequenced here: CD4+ or CD8+ T cells sorted from blood, sampled in a trial of the OX40 agonist ivuxolimab. Every receptor here comes from an adult with an advanced solid tumor such as melanoma, head and neck, liver or kidney cancer.

Comment on this clone: A junction boundary mismatches the germline segment, possibly from a read error. The same CDR3 is also encoded by other DNA sequences in this sample. The rearrangement links TRBV2 to TRBJ2-3; D may be TRBD1 (6 bases). CDR1 and CDR2 from the germline V gene are SNHLY and FYNNEI. This CDR3 is 12 amino acids long. This CDR3 is CASSPTGRTVFF. CDR3 in DNA: TGTGCCAGCAGTCCTACCGGAAGGACAGTCTTTTTT.

V gene TRBV23-1 combines with J gene TRBJ1-1, with D possibly matching TRBD1 (5 bases). TRBV23-1 is filed as an ORF, its function uncertain. Trimming pared 6 bases from V and 5 bases from J, leaving 19 bases between. The CDR3 contains 15 residues. The CDR3 coding sequence is TGCGCCAGCAGCTTGGGCAGGAGGGGAGGGACTGAAGCTTTCTTT. Translating gives CASSLGRRGGTEAFF.

This chain connects TRBV6-5 to TRBJ1-2; D unclear. The CDR3 is 13 amino acids. Per germline, CDR1 MNHEY and CDR2 SVGAGI. The V end was cut by 6 bases, the J end by 2 bases, with 10 bases between. The CDR3 spells CASRQEINYGYTF. The DNA of the CDR3 is TGTGCCAGCAGACAAGAAATAAACTATGGCTACACCTTC.

This rearrangement joins TRBV9 to TRBJ2-3, with TRBD2 as a possible D gene (6 bases). Germline V CDR1 and CDR2: SGDLS, YYNGEE. The CDR3 is 16 amino acids. With 2 bases removed from V and 4 bases from J, the gap between germline ends came to 17 bases. The chain's CDR3 is CASSVYLSGAADTQYF. The DNA for the CDR3 is TGTGCCAGCAGCGTTTACCTCTCGGGAGCCGCAGATACGCAGTATTTT.

The genes are TRBV9 and TRBJ2-3, with D possibly being TRBD1 (5 bases). V was cut by 2 bases and J by 4 bases, with 14 bases left in between. From germline, CDR1 is SGDLS and CDR2 YYNGEE. The CDR3 has 15 amino acids. The CDR3 DNA follows: TGTGCCAGCAGCGTGTCCTGGGGCGCCTCAGATACGCAGTATTTT. It is translated as CASSVSWGASDTQYF.

The chain has TRBV7-9 and TRBJ1-4, with 9 bases lining up with TRBD1. The ends lost 5 bases at V and 5 bases at J; junction bases unmatched: 6. The CDR3 covers 15 residues. Germline lookup yields CDR1 SEHNR and CDR2 FQNEAQ (reference sequence). In nucleotides, the CDR3 is TGTGCCAGCAGCCTGGGGGACAGGGTGAATGAAAAACTGTTTTTT. Translation gives CASSLGDRVNEKLFF.

This clone was seen more than once but under ten times. The V and J genes are TRBV27 and TRBJ2-2; 7 bases line up with TRBD2. V dropped 7 bases and J dropped 3; count of bases not matched to a gene: 8. The CDR3 length is 15 residues. Germline V gene lookup returns CDR1 MNHEY and CDR2 SMNVEV (reference sequence). The CDR3 sequence is CASIRRLADTGELFF. In DNA form, the CDR3 reads TGTGCCAGCATCCGCCGGCTAGCGGACACCGGGGAGCTGTTTTTT.

For the CDR3, the DNA is TGTGCCAGCTCACCGTCAGGGACAGATGATGGGGCTGAAGCTTTCTTT. Its translation is CASSPSGTDDGAEAFF. The V and J genes are TRBV18 and TRBJ1-1; 7 bases match TRBD1. The V gene end was trimmed by 3 bases and the J gene end by 6 bases; junction bases not matched to a gene: 13. Germline lookup yields CDR1 KGHSH and CDR2 LQKENI. There are 16 residues in the CDR3. The whole variable domain, remainder taken from reference TRBV18 and TRBJ1-1, is NAGVMQNPRHLVRRRGQEARLRCSPMKGHSHVYWYRQLPEEGLKFMVYLQKENIIDESGMPKERFSAEFPKEGPSILRIQQVVRGDSAAYFCASSPSGTDDGAEAFFGQGTRLTVV.